This TCR beta chain is from a study of cytomegalovirus exposure and HLA in healthy donors. Concerning this clone itself: As yet, its antigen is unknown.

A multiplex PCR was run with 60 Vbeta primers and 13 Jbeta primers. Only in-frame clones appear in the TCRdb table, and some are missing; sequencing was by immunoSEQ multiplex PCR. The sample lists around 160,000 clones, 75% to 90% seen once, with around 2% in the top ten. Whole-study findings and limits: Within an earlier analysis, most TCR beta V segments proved productive either about 90% or about 30% of the time. Most sequenced TCRs were rare (though some public TCRs occurred in many donors).

Sample: PBMCs. The sequence came from a human donor in good health.

The CDR3 nucleotides read TGTGCCAGCAGCCAGGGGGAGTATGGCTACACCTTC. It codes for CASSQGEYGYTF. V usage is TRBV25-1 and J usage is TRBJ1-2, with 7 bases identical to TRBD1. Trimming removed 6 bases from V and 5 bases from J; junction bases left unmatched: 3. The CDR3 has 12 amino acids. The germline CDR1 and CDR2 sequences are MGHDK and SYGVNS.